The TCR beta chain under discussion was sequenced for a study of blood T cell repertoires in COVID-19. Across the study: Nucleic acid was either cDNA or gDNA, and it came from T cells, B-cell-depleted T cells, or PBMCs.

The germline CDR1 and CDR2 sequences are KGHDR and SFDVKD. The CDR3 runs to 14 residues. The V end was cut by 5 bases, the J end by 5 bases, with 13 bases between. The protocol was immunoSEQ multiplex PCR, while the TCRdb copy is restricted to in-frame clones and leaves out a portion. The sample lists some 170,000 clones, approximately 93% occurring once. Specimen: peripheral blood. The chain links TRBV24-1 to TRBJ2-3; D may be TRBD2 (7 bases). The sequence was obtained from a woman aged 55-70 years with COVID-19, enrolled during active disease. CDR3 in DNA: TGTGCCACCAGTGCCGGGGGGCAGAAAGATACGCAGTATTTT. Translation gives CATSAGGQKDTQYF.